These T cell receptor beta chains were read from a single sample in a study of OX40 agonist ivuxolimab in advanced cancers. Clones were sequenced by immunoSEQ multiplex PCR, and TCRdb holds only the in-frame ones, with some missing. In the table there are over 55,000 clones, roughly 82% of which are singletons. This specimen consisted of CD4+ or CD8+ T cells sorted from blood, obtained in a trial of the OX40 agonist ivuxolimab. The origin of the receptors is an adult with an advanced solid tumor such as melanoma, head and neck, liver or kidney cancer. Each CDR3 is given with its conserved first and last residue. A D gene is named only where the DNA matches it firmly. Clone size is stated in some rows and not others, as once, few, many or a class when expanded.

v_gene,abundance,d_gene,j_gene,CDR3nt,CDR3aa
TRBV7-2,-,-,TRBJ2-1,TGTGCCAGCAGCTTAGAACGGCGTAGGAATGAGCAGTTCTTC,CASSLERRRNEQFF
TRBV5-4,-,TRBD1,TRBJ2-7,TGTGCCAGCAGCTCACCGGGACAGGGGATTTACGAGCAGTACTTC,CASSSPGQGIYEQYF
TRBV28,-,-,TRBJ2-5,TGTGCCAGCAGTTTCCCTCCAGAGGCCCCATTGGAGACCCAGTACTTC,CASSFPPEAPLETQYF
TRBV19,-,TRBD1,TRBJ1-3,TGTGCCAGTAGCTTCGGGACAGACTCTGGAAACACCATATATTTT,CASSFGTDSGNTIYF
TRBV7-3,once,-,TRBJ2-5,TGTGCCAGCAGCTCGTCGGCTAGAGAGACCCAGTACTTC,CASSSSARETQYF
TRBV27,-,-,TRBJ2-5,TGTGCCAGCAGCCCTACCTGGCGCCAAGAGACCCAGTACTTC,CASSPTWRQETQYF
TRBV5-1,-,-,TRBJ2-3,TGCGCCAGCAGCTTGGGGGCTAGTCTGAGCACAGATACGCAGTATTTT,CASSLGASLSTDTQYF
TRBV28,-,-,TRBJ2-1,TGTGCCAGCAGACGTTACAACTCCTACAATGAGCAGTTCTTC,CASRRYNSYNEQFF
TRBV7-9,-,-,TRBJ2-3,TGTGCCAGCAGCCCGGGACGAAGCACAGATACGCAGTATTTT,CASSPGRSTDTQYF
TRBV11-2,-,-,TRBJ2-6,TGTGCCAGCAGCTTTACTAGCTCTGGGGCCAACGTCCTGACTTTC,CASSFTSSGANVLTF
TRBV5-1,-,-,TRBJ2-7,TGCGCCAGCAGCTTGGGACAGGGAGGCTACGAGCAGTACTTC,CASSLGQGGYEQYF
TRBV6-6,-,TRBD1,TRBJ1-1,TGTGCCAGCAGTTACCACGGACAGGCTATGAACACTGAAGCTTTCTTT,CASSYHGQAMNTEAFF
TRBV5-1,once,-,TRBJ2-7,TGCGCCAGCAGCACGGACGGAGACTACGAGCAGTACTTC,CASSTDGDYEQYF
TRBV28,-,TRBD1,TRBJ2-2,TGTGCCAGCAGCCACGGGACAGGGCTTTTTACCGGGGAGCTGTTTTTT,CASSHGTGLFTGELFF
TRBV6-1,-,-,TRBJ2-4,TGTGCCAGCAGTGGGGGGGCAGTACTAGCCAAAAACATTCAGTACTTC,CASSGGAVLAKNIQYF
TRBV18,-,TRBD1,TRBJ1-3,TGTGCCAGCTCACCTCAGGGGGGCTCTGGAAACACCATATATTTT,CASSPQGGSGNTIYF
TRBV7-9,-,-,TRBJ2-5,TGTGCCAGCAGCTCTTTCAGGGTGGGGGAGACCCAGTACTTC,CASSSFRVGETQYF
TRBV28,-,TRBD1,TRBJ2-7,TGTGCCAGCACCAACAGGGGAATGAACTACGAGCAGTACTTC,CASTNRGMNYEQYF
TRBV4-3,-,-,TRBJ1-4,TGCGCCAGCAGCCAAGGGACTAATGAAAAACTGTTTTTT,CASSQGTNEKLFF
TRBV4-3,-,-,TRBJ2-1,TGCGCCAGCAGTCGGGTTGGGCTGTCCAGTGAGCAGTTCTTC,CASSRVGLSSEQFF
TRBV4-3,-,TRBD1,TRBJ2-7,TGCGCCAGCAGCCAAGTAGTCAGGGGGAACTACGAGCAGTACTTC,CASSQVVRGNYEQYF
TRBV19,-,TRBD1,TRBJ2-2,TGTGCCAGTAGTATCCAGACAGGGTCGAGCACCGGGGAGCTGTTTTTT,CASSIQTGSSTGELFF
TRBV5-6,few,-,TRBJ1-1,TGTGCCAGCAGCGTAGAGACCAGGGCGAACACTGAAGCTTTCTTT,CASSVETRANTEAFF
TRBV20-1,-,-,TRBJ2-1,TGCAGTGCTAGAGATTCATTTGAGCAGTTCTTC,CSARDSFEQFF
TRBV14,-,-,TRBJ2-3,TGTGCCAGCAGCCCTCCCTATGCAACAGATACGCAGTATTTT,CASSPPYATDTQYF
TRBV29-1,-,TRBD1,TRBJ1-2,TGCAGCGTTGAAGATCTTGTAGGGGGCGGCTACACCTTC,CSVEDLVGGGYTF
TRBV18,-,-,TRBJ2-1,TGTGCCAGCTCACCATTGACCTACAATGAGCAGTTCTTC,CASSPLTYNEQFF
TRBV11-1,-,TRBD1,TRBJ2-5,TGTGCCAGCAGTAGTACAGGGGTGGCGACCCAGTACTTC,CASSSTGVATQYF
TRBV28,-,TRBD1,TRBJ1-1,TGTGCCAGCAGTTTTAATGTTGGCAGGGGGGGCACTGAAGCTTTCTTT,CASSFNVGRGGTEAFF
TRBV4-3,-,-,TRBJ1-2,TGCGCCAGCAGCCAAGATGTTGGTCGAGGCTACACCTTC,CASSQDVGRGYTF
TRBV7-9,once,-,TRBJ2-1,TGTGCCAGCCGAAAAACCGGCCGAGGCAATGAGCAGTTCTTC,CASRKTGRGNEQFF
TRBV10-1,once,-,TRBJ1-4,TGCGCCAGCAGCGGGGGGGCAACTAATGAAAAACTGTTTTTT,CASSGGATNEKLFF
TRBV5-1,once,-,TRBJ2-3,TGCGCCAGCAGCCTCGGAGGGATTACGTTGAAGGATACGCAGTATTTT,CASSLGGITLKDTQYF
TRBV18,-,TRBD1,TRBJ1-2,TGTGCCAGCTCACCACCTGGGACAGGGGAGAACTATGGCTACACCTTC,CASSPPGTGENYGYTF
TRBV6-5,once,TRBD1,TRBJ2-1,TGTGCCAGCAGTTACTCTCAGGGGGCCGTGTACAATGAGCAGTTCTTC,CASSYSQGAVYNEQFF
TRBV29-1,-,TRBD2,TRBJ2-1,TGCAGCGTAGTGACTAGCGGTTACAATGAGCAGTTCTTC,CSVVTSGYNEQFF
TRBV5-1,once,-,TRBJ1-1,TGCGCCAGCAGCTCTCAGGGGCCGAACACTGAAGCTTTCTTT,CASSSQGPNTEAFF
TRBV19,-,-,TRBJ2-4,TGTGCCAGTAGTATAGAAGGGACATCGGCCAAAAACATTCAGTACTTC,CASSIEGTSAKNIQYF
TRBV6-1,-,TRBD1,TRBJ2-1,TGTGCCAGTGGACAAGACAGGGAACCTGAGCAGTTCTTC,CASGQDREPEQFF
TRBV2,-,-,TRBJ1-2,TGTGCCAGCAGTGAAGCCGGTGAGGGCTACACCTTC,CASSEAGEGYTF
TRBV30,-,-,TRBJ1-4,TGTGCCTGGAGTGACACAGGGTTGGATAATGAAAAACTGTTTTTT,CAWSDTGLDNEKLFF
TRBV28,-,-,TRBJ1-3,TGTGCCAGCAGTTTAGACAGGTTTCCCTCTGGAAACACCATATATTTT,CASSLDRFPSGNTIYF
TRBV18,few,-,TRBJ1-1,TGTGCCAGCTCAACTTCGACAGAGGCGAACACTGAAGCTTTCTTT,CASSTSTEANTEAFF
TRBV10-3,-,-,TRBJ1-1,TGTGCCATCAGTGAGTCAGGGGCGGGGAACACTGAAGCTTTCTTT,CAISESGAGNTEAFF
TRBV11-2,-,-,TRBJ2-3,TGTGCCAGCAGCTTAGAACTAGCAAGCACAGATACGCAGTATTTT,CASSLELASTDTQYF
TRBV28,-,TRBD1,TRBJ2-4,TGTGCCAGCAGTTCCCTGCCGGGACAGGTAAACATTCAGTACTTC,CASSSLPGQVNIQYF
TRBV7-2,-,TRBD1,TRBJ2-7,TGTGCCAGCAGCTTAGGACAGGGGATCTCCTACGAGCAGTACTTC,CASSLGQGISYEQYF
TRBV19,-,TRBD1,TRBJ1-5,TGTGCCAGTAGTACCGCGGACAGGACCGTGATACGGCCCCAGCATTTT,CASSTADRTVIRPQHF
TRBV6-6,-,-,TRBJ2-5,TGTGCCAGCAGTTACTCTACAGGGACTTACCAAGAGACCCAGTACTTC,CASSYSTGTYQETQYF
TRBV14,-,-,TRBJ1-1,TGTGCCAGCAGCCAAGGTCGTAGAGAAGCTTTCTTT,CASSQGRREAFF
TRBV7-2,-,TRBD2,TRBJ2-5,TGTGCCAGCAGCTTGTCTAGCGGGAGCCAAGAGACCCAGTACTTC,CASSLSSGSQETQYF
TRBV4-3,-,TRBD2,TRBJ2-7,TGCGCCAGCAGCCAGGGACTAGCGGGACCCTCCTACGAGCAGTACTTC,CASSQGLAGPSYEQYF
TRBV27,-,TRBD1,TRBJ2-1,TGTGCCTCCAAACGGGACAGGGGACCCTACAATGAGCAGTTCTTC,CASKRDRGPYNEQFF
TRBV10-2,-,-,TRBJ1-5,TGCGCCAGCAGTGACAACCCCTGGCGGGGGGGATCTCAGCCCCAGCATTTT,CASSDNPWRGGSQPQHF
TRBV10-3,-,TRBD1,TRBJ2-2,TGTGCCATAATGCCGGGACAGGGGTACACCGGGGAGCTGTTTTTT,CAIMPGQGYTGELFF
TRBV6-5,once,TRBD1,TRBJ2-7,TGTGCCAGCAGTTACCGCGGACAGGGCGTGTACGAGCAGTACTTC,CASSYRGQGVYEQYF
TRBV2,-,-,TRBJ2-3,TGTGCCAGCACTGTAGATACGCAGTATTTT,CASTVDTQYF
TRBV29-1,-,-,TRBJ2-3,TGCAGCGCCGGGATCTGGCACGCTAGCACAGATACGCAGTATTTT,CSAGIWHASTDTQYF